Each of the 13 T cell receptor beta chains below was sequenced from the same sample in a study of T cells in tumors after PD-1 blockade. Sequenced by immunoSEQ multiplex PCR; TCRdb stores in-frame clones only, minus some. The data hold around 34,000 clones, with about three quarters observed a single time. The specimen was PBMCs, collected after anti-PD-1 treatment. All receptors come from a human donor with basal cell carcinoma.

This clone has at least ten counts. As DNA, the CDR3 is TGCGCCAGCAGCTTGGATGTAGCGGGGTACAATGAGCAGTTCTTC. It encodes CASSLDVAGYNEQFF. The V gene is TRBV5-1, the J gene TRBJ2-1; TRBD2 matches at 8 bases. J lost 4 bases, V lost 0 bases, and 3 bases had no gene match. Germline V CDR1 and CDR2: SGHRS, YFSETQ. The CDR3 extends over 15 amino acids.

The V gene is TRBV6-1, the J gene TRBJ1-4; TRBD1 matches 8 bases. J gave up 5 bases and V 4 bases, and 6 bases lay outside the gene matches. Germline-derived CDR1 and CDR2 are MNHNS and SASEGT. The CDR3 is made up of 15 amino acids. CDR3 protein: CASSVAGTGNEKLFF. CDR3 nucleotides: TGTGCCAGCAGTGTAGCCGGGACAGGCAATGAAAAACTGTTTTTT.

The CDR3 here is CASSYRGQSPYEQYF. CDR3 sequence (DNA): TGTGCCAGCAGTTATAGGGGCCAAAGCCCCTACGAGCAGTACTTC. The rearrangement links TRBV6-5 to TRBJ2-7, with D perhaps matching TRBD1 (5 bases). Germline V gene data show CDR1 as MNHEY and CDR2 as SVGAGI. V was shortened by 3 bases and J by 2 bases, with 14 bases between the two germline ends. The CDR3 is 15 residues long.

A few counts support this clone. The rearrangement joins TRBV4-2 to TRBJ2-3; D uncertain. Trimming shortened V by 5 bases and J by 3 bases, and 15 bases separated the two germline ends. CDR1 is LGHNA and CDR2 is YNFKEQ in the germline V gene. The CDR3 covers 15 residues. The CDR3 sequence is CASSSESPNTDTQYF. The DNA for the CDR3 is TGTGCCAGCAGCTCCGAGAGCCCTAATACAGATACGCAGTATTTT.

The rearrangement uses TRBV3-1 (or the pseudogene TRBV3-2) and TRBJ2-7; D is unclear. Trimming stripped 3 bases from V and 2 bases from J, with 8 bases between. Germline V lookup: CDR1 LGHDT, CDR2 YNNKEL (reference sequence). This CDR3 spans 13 amino acids. CDR3 coding DNA: TGTGCCAGCAGCCAGGACGTACCCTACGAGCAGTACTTC. Its translation is CASSQDVPYEQYF.

This clone was seen a handful of times. The chain joins TRBV19 to TRBJ1-5; 8 positions match TRBD1. CDR1 and CDR2 (germline): LNHDA, SQIVND (reference sequence). CDR3 length equals 15 residues. The V gene end was trimmed by 3 bases and the J gene end by 2 bases; junction bases not matched to a gene: 3. Here the CDR3 reads CASSMTDRGNQPQHF. The CDR3 DNA follows: TGTGCCAGTAGTATGACGGACAGGGGCAATCAGCCCCAGCATTTT.

The chain joins TRBV19 to TRBJ2-1; 12 nucleotides agree with TRBD2. The CDR3 is made up of 15 amino acids. CDR1 is LNHDA, CDR2 SQIVND, per germline (reference sequence). V lost 9 bases, J lost 4 bases, and 7 bases stayed unmatched. The CDR3 DNA reads as TGTGCCAGCAGCACCACTAGCGGGGGGTACAATGAGCAGTTCTTC. Protein: CASSTTSGGYNEQFF.

The chain employs TRBV18 and TRBJ1-3; the D gene is possibly TRBD1 (5 bases). The length of the CDR3 is 17 residues. V was clipped by 0 bases and J by 0 bases, with 12 bases between them. Germline CDR1 reads KGHSH; CDR2 reads LQKENI. CDR3 loop: CASSPPEGFFSGNTIYF. The CDR3 DNA reads TGTGCCAGCTCACCACCGGAGGGGTTCTTCTCTGGAAACACCATATATTTT.

A few counts support this clone. This chain joins TRBV2 and TRBJ2-7, with D perhaps being TRBD1 or TRBD2 (5 bases each). CDR3 length: 15 residues. The V end was cut by 6 bases, the J end by 2 bases, with 17 bases between. The germline V gene encodes CDR1 SNHLY and CDR2 FYNNEI. CDR3 coding DNA: TGTGCCAGCAGAAGAACCGGGACGGGTCCCTACGAGCAGTACTTC. This sequence encodes CASRRTGTGPYEQYF.

The chain recombines TRBV6-1 with TRBJ1-1; tentative D call: TRBD1 (5 bases). CDR1 is MNHNS, CDR2 SASEGT, per germline. CDR3 length: 15 residues. V was shortened by 3 bases and J by 3 bases, with 14 bases between the two germline ends. CDR3 amino acids: CASSEVGHKDTEAFF. CDR3 nucleotide sequence: TGTGCCAGCAGTGAGGTAGGACACAAGGACACTGAAGCTTTCTTT.

The V gene is TRBV19, the J gene TRBJ1-2; D gene ambiguous. Germline CDR1 LNHDA, CDR2 SQIVND (reference sequence). The CDR3 is made up of 13 amino acids. The ends were cut back, 11 bases at V and 4 bases at J, with 17 bases in the middle. The CDR3 bases are TGTGCCTCCATACCCCCGGCGAGCTATGGCTACACCTTC. Protein: CASIPPASYGYTF.

The rearrangement links TRBV15 to TRBJ2-3, with 9 nucleotides matching TRBD2. J lost 2 bases, V lost 5 bases, and 11 bases had no gene match. Germline values: CDR1 LNHNV, CDR2 YYDKDF (reference sequence). The CDR3 spans 17 residues. The CDR3 loop reads CATSGSSLAGFTDTQYF. CDR3 nucleotides: TGTGCCACCAGCGGATCCTCTCTAGCGGGGTTCACAGATACGCAGTATTTT. Full variable domain (outside the CDR3, taken from reference TRBV15 and TRBJ2-3): DAMVIQNPRYQVTQFGKPVTLSCSQTLNHNVMYWYQQKSSQAPKLLFHYYDKDFNNEADTPDNFQSRRPNTSFCFLDIRSPGLGDTAMYLCATSGSSLAGFTDTQYFGPGTRLTVL.

The V and J genes are TRBV30 and TRBJ1-2; 7 positions agree with TRBD1. Germline CDR1 GTSNPN, CDR2 SVGIG (reference sequence). The CDR3 contains 13 residues. Trimming took 4 bases from V and 3 from J; bases not matched to a gene: 5. The CDR3 DNA reads TGTGCCTGGAACCCGACAGGGTACTATGGCTACACCTTC. Residues: CAWNPTGYYGYTF.